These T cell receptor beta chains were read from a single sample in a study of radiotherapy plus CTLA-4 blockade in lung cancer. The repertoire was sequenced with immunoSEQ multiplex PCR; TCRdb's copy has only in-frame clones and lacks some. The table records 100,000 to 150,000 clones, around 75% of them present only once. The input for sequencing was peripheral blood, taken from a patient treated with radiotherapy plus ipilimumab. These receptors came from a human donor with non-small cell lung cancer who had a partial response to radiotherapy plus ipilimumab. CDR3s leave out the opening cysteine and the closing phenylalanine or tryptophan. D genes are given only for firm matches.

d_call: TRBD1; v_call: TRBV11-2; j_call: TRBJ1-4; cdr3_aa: ASSLSRQGASNEKLF
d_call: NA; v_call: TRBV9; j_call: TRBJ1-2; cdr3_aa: ASSGLRSGTLGGGYT
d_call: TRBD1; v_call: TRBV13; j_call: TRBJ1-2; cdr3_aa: ASSLIYSSRDRGLDLYGYT
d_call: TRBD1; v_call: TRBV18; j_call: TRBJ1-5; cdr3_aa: ASSPRAGTGEQPQH
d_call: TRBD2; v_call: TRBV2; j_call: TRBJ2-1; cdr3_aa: ATSPGLAGGHEQF
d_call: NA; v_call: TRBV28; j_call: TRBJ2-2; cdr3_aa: ASSLRRLVAFTGELF
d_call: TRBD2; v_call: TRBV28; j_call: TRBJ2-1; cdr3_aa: ASSFGGRTDNEQF
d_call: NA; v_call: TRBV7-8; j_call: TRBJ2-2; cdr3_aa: ASSQEGLNTGELF
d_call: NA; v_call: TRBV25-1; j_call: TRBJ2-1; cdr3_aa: ASSEPGVYNEQF
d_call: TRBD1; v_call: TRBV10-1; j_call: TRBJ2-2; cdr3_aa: ASSQGANTGELF
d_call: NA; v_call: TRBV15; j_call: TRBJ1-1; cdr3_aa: ATSFPYTEAF
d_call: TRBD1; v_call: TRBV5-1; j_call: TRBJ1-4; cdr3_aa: ASSSTGYNEKLF
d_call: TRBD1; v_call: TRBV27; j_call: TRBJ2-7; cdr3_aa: ASSLSTGGYEQY
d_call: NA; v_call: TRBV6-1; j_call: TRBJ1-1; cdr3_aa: AGGDMPNTEAF
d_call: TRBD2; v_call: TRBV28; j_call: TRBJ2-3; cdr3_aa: ASSTRTSASTDTQY
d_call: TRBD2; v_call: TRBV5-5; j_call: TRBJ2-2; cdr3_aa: ASSWQTSGSYTGELF
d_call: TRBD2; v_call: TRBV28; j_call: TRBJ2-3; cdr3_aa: ASSITSARRSNTQY
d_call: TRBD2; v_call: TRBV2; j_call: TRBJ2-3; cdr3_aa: ASSETGTSGATQY
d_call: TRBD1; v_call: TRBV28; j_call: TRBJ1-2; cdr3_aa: ASSSHRQGVYGYT
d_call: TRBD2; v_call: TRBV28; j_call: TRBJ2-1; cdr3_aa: ASSYLAVTNEQF
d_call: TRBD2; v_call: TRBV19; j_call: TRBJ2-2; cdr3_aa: ASSALAGAVLTGELF
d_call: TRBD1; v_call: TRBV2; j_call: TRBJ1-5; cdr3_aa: ASSDGTGIYQPQH
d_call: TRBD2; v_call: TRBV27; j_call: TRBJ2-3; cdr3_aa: ASSISLAGEGTSTDTQY
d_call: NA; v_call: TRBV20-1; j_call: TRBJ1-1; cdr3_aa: SGQGNTEAF
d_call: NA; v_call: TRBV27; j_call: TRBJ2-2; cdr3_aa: ASSLSRGIGGELF
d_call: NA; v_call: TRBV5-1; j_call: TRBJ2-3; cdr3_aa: ASSLVAGSTDTQY
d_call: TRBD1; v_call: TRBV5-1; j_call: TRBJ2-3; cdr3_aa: ASSKGQPTDTQY
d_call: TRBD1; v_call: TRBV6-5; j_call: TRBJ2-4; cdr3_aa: ASRWTGANIQY
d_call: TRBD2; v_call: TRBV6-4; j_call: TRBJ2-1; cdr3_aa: ASSPGLAYNEQF
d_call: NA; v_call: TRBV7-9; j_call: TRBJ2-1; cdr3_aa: ASSLRSGTYNEQF
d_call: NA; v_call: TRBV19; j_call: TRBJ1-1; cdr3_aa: ASQDRLNTEAF
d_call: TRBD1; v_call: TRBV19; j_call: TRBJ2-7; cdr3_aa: ASSPRGTGRFEQY
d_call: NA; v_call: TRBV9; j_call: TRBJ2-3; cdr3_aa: ASSAAGNTDTQY
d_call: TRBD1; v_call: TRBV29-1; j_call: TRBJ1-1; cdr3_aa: SVTVQGALTEAF
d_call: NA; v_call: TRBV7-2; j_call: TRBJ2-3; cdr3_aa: ASSLGGLTDTQY
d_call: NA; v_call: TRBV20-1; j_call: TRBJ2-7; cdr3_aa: SASQFEQY
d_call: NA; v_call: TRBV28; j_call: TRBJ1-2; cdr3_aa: ASSLQALYGYT
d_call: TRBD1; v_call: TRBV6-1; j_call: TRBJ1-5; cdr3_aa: ASRNRGSNQPQH
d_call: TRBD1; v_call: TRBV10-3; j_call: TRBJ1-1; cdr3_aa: AISDRQGFLNTEAF
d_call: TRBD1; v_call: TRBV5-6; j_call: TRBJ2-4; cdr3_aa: ASSTTGSIQY
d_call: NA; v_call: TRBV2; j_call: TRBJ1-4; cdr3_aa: ASIGSNNEKLF
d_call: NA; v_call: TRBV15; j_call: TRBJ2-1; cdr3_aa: ATSRDLILADEQF
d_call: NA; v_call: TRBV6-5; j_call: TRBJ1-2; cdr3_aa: ASRVAAQVNYGYT
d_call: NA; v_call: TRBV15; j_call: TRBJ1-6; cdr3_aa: ATSRDLPGGYNSPLH
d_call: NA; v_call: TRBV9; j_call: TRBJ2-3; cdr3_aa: ASSVRGGDTQY
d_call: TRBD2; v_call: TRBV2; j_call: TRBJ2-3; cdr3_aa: ASNLGRAYDTQY
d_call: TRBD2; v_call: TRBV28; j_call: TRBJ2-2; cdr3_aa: ASSAPGSGRAFAGELF
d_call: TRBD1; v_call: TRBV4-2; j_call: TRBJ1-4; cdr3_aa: ASSHHGTGSEKLF
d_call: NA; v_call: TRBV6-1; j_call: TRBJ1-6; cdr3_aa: ASSGTANSPLH
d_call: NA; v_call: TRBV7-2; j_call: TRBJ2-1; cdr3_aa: ASSSRLDNEQF
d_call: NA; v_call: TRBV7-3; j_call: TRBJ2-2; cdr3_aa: ASSLGAGPYPGELF
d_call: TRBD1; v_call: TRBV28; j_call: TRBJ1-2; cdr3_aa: ASSLVDRLLWGYT
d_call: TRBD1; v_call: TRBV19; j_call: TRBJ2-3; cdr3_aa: ASSIRTGLRDTQY